The sequence of this TCR beta chain was determined in a study of PD-L1 blockade in urothelial cancer. Stated time point: peripheral blood 6 weeks after treatment start. Clones were read by immunoSEQ multiplex PCR, and TCRdb kept only the in-frame ones, dropping some. Of 90,000 to 130,000 clones listed, less than 95% were seen once; the top ten hold 3.5% to 4.5%. With 4 bases removed from V and 2 bases from J, the gap between germline ends came to 11 bases. Looked up from germline, CDR1 is SGHNT and CDR2 is YYREEE (reference sequence). This CDR3 spans 14 amino acids. This receptor was taken from a man aged 55-75 years with urothelial cancer. This rearrangement joins TRBV5-4 to TRBJ2-3; no clear D. Sequenced material: PBMCs, taken around atezolizumab (anti-PD-L1) treatment. The CDR3 here is CASSSPGSTDTQYF. The CDR3 nucleotides read TGTGCCAGCAGCAGTCCGGGTTCCACAGATACGCAGTATTTT.